What follows are 10 T cell receptor beta chains derived from one specimen sequenced in a study of identical twins. TCRdb analysed the 5' RACE reads with MiXCR anew, one entry per CDR3 protein. The sample shows about 210,000 distinct CDR3 sequences, around 10% of them seen only once. The sample consisted of memory (CD45RO+) T cells sorted from blood. Source of these receptors: a woman aged 18-29 years in good health.

This clonotype was observed a few times. The chain combines TRBV7-2 with TRBJ2-1; D gene unclear. Germline values: CDR1 SGHTA, CDR2 FQGNSA. V was pared by 4 bases and J by 0 bases, with 10 bases between. The CDR3 has 15 residues. The CDR3 protein is CASSSLPSSYNEQFF. In nucleotides, the CDR3 is TGTGCCAGCAGCTCACTCCCAAGCTCCTACAATGAGCAGTTCTTC.

The rearrangement joins TRBV18 to TRBJ2-7; D possibly matches TRBD1 or TRBD2 (6 bases each). The germline gives CDR1 KGHSH, CDR2 LQKENI. Trimming pared 6 bases from V and 3 bases from J, leaving 15 bases between. The CDR3 extends over 14 amino acids. CDR3 in amino acids: CASSPRGGYYEQYF. As DNA, the CDR3 is TGTGCCAGCTCCCCGAGAGGGGGGTACTACGAGCAGTACTTC.

At least ten counts were recorded for this clonotype. V is TRBV7-9 and J is TRBJ1-2; D is uncertain. The CDR3 covers 13 residues. V was trimmed by 7 bases and J by 1 base, leaving 10 bases between them. Germline values: CDR1 SEHNR, CDR2 FQNEAQ (reference sequence). The CDR3 bases are TGTGCCAGCACCAGTCAGCATAACTATGGCTACACCTTC. Translation gives CASTSQHNYGYTF. Supplemented by reference TRBV7-9 and TRBJ1-2, the full variable domain reads DTGVSQNPRHKITKRGQNVTFRCDPISEHNRLYWYRQTLGQGPEFLTYFQNEAQLEKSRLLSDRFSAERPKGSFSTLEIQRTEQGDSAMYLCASTSQHNYGYTFGSGTRLTVV.

This chain uses TRBV7-2 with TRBJ1-2, with D tentatively TRBD1 (5 bases). Germline V gene lookup returns CDR1 SGHTA and CDR2 FQGNSA. V was shortened by 7 bases and J by 0 bases, with 15 bases between the two germline ends. The CDR3 consists of 15 residues. DNA of the CDR3: TGTGCCAGCACCCGACAGCTATTAGCTAACTATGGCTACACCTTC. It codes for CASTRQLLANYGYTF.

This clonotype was recorded at least ten times. The chain has TRBV3-1 and TRBJ2-1, with TRBD2 matching over 9 bases. The germline gives CDR1 LGHDT, CDR2 YNNKEL (reference sequence). The V segment lost 4 bases and the J segment 8 bases; nucleotides outside the gene matches: 9. This CDR3 region has 15 residues. The CDR3 DNA sequence: TGTGCCAGCAGCCCCTGGACTAGCGATCGGGATGAGCAGTTCTTC. This codes for CASSPWTSDRDEQFF.

The chain is built from TRBV12-3 or TRBV12-4 and TRBJ1-2; no reliable D call. This CDR3 has 11 residues. Trimming left V 5 bases short and J 14 bases short, with 15 bases between. CDR3 sequence (DNA): TGTGCCAGCAGTCTCGGACCTCGTTTTACCTTC. As protein: CASSLGPRFTF.

The chain uses TRBV6-1 and TRBJ2-1; maybe TRBD1 (6 bases). The CDR3 length is 17 residues. V was clipped by 5 bases and J by 2 bases, with 19 bases between them. Germline V gives CDR1 MNHNS, CDR2 SASEGT. The CDR3: CASSPRNIQGPYNEQFF. The CDR3 nucleotides are TGTGCCAGCAGTCCCCGCAACATTCAGGGGCCCTACAATGAGCAGTTCTTC.

This clonotype has a count of ten or more. The chain is built from TRBV24-1 and TRBJ2-3; weak D call: TRBD1 (5 bases). From germline, CDR1 is KGHDR and CDR2 SFDVKD. The germline V and J ends were trimmed by 4 bases and 2 bases, with 12 bases remaining between them. This CDR3 is built from 15 residues. The CDR3 bases are TGTGCCACCAGTGACCCGACGGACAACACAGATACGCAGTATTTT. This gives the protein CATSDPTDNTDTQYF.

This clonotype has only a few counts. The J gene is TRBJ2-1, the V gene TRBV4-1; D perhaps matches TRBD2 (6 bases). CDR1 is MGHRA, CDR2 YSYEKL, per germline. CDR3 length: 16 amino acids. Trimming stripped 4 bases from V and 1 base from J, with 14 bases between. The CDR3 nucleotides are TGCGCCAGCAGCCTCCGGGGGTCCCAGTCCTACAATGAGCAGTTCTTC. This codes for CASSLRGSQSYNEQFF.

This clonotype was counted a few times. The V and J genes are TRBV29-1 and TRBJ2-7, with D perhaps TRBD1 (6 bases). Trimming removed 0 bases from V and 2 bases from J, with 17 bases in between. The CDR3 extends over 16 amino acids. Germline V lookup: CDR1 SQVTM, CDR2 ANQGSEA. CDR3 protein: CSVEDPQGRIPYEQYF. CDR3 DNA: TGCAGCGTTGAAGATCCCCAGGGGCGAATACCCTACGAGCAGTACTTC.